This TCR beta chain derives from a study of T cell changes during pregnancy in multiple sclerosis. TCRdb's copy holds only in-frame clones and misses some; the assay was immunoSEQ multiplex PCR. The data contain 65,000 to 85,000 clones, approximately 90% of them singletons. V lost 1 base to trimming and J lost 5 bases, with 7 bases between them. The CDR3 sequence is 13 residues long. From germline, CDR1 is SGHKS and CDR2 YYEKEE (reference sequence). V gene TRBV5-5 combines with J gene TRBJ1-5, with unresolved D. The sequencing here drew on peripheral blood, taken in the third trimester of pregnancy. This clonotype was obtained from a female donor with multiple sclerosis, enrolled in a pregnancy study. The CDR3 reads CASSLYRDQPQHF. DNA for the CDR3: TGTGCCAGCAGCTTGTACAGAGATCAGCCCCAGCATTTT.